Reported below is one T cell receptor (beta chain). The antigen remains undetermined. Germline V gives CDR1 SNHLY, CDR2 FYNNEI. Trimming took off 3 bases at V and 5 bases at J, with 7 bases between the two ends. The CDR3 consists of 12 residues. These data come from a study of T cell responses to AZD1222 COVID-19 vaccine. Background on the study: Second-dose intervals near 4 or 12 weeks were combined.

The data were produced by immunoSEQ multiplex PCR, yet TCRdb's version contains in-frame clones alone and is incomplete. This sample yields fewer than 200,000 clones, of which approximately 92% are seen a single time; about 10% belongs to the top ten. Study results and caveats: The donor group comprised mostly white British people and more females; the analysis possibly underestimated clonal diversity.

Sample: peripheral blood, taken on day 0 of AZD1222 vaccination. The chain has TRBV2 and TRBJ2-5, with D possibly matching TRBD1 (5 bases). The sequence came from an adult in good health. CDR3 protein: CASSDRAETQYF. CDR3 in DNA: TGTGCCAGCAGTGACAGGGCGGAGACCCAGTACTTC.